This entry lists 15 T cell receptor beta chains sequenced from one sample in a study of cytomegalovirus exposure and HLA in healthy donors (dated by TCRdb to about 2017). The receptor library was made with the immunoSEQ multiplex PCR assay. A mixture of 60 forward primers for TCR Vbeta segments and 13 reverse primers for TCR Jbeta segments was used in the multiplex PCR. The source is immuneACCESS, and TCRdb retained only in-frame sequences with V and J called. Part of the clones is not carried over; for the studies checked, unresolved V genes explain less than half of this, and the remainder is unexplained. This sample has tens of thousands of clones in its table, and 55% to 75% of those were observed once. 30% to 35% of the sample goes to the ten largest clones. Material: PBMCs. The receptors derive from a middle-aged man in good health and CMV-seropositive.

The CDR3: CASSKGRLAGNTGELFF. In nucleotides, the CDR3 is TGTGCCAGCAGCAAAGGGCGACTAGCGGGGAACACCGGGGAGCTGTTTTTT. The chain employs TRBV21-1 and TRBJ2-2; TRBD2 was called by the table and not checked on the DNA. TRBV21-1 is a pseudogene. This CDR3 is built from 17 residues.

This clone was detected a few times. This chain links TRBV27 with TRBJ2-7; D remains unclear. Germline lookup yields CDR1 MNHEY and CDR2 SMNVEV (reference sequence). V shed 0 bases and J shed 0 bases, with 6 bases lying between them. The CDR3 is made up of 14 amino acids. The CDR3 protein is CASSLSDTSYEQYF. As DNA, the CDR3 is TGTGCCAGCAGTTTATCAGACACCTCCTACGAGCAGTACTTC.

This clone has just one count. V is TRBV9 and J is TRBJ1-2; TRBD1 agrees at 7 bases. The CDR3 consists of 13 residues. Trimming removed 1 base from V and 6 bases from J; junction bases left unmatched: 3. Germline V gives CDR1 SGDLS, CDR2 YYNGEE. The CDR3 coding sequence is TGTGCCAGCAGCGTATCCGGGACAGATGGCTACACCTTC. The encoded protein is CASSVSGTDGYTF.

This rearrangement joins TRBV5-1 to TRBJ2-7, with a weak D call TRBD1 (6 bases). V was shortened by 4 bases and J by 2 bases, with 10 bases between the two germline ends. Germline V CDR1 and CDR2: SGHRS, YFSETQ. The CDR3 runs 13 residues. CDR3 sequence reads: CASSRDTAYEQYF. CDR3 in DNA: TGCGCCAGCAGCCGGGACACCGCCTACGAGCAGTACTTC.

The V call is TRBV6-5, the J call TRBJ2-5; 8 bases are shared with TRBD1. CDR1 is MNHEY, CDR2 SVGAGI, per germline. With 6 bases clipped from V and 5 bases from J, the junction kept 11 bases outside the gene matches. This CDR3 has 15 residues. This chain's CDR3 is CASSLGQGNRETQYF. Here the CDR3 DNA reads TGTGCCAGCAGCTTAGGACAGGGCAACCGGGAGACCCAGTACTTC.

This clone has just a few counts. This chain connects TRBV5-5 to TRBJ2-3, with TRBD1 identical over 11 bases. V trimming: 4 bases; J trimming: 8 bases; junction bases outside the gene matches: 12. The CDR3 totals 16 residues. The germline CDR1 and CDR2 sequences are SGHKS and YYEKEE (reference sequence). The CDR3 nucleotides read TGTGCCAGCAGCCTGGGACAGGGGGTAGTTAAAGGTACGCAGTATTTT. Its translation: CASSLGQGVVKGTQYF.

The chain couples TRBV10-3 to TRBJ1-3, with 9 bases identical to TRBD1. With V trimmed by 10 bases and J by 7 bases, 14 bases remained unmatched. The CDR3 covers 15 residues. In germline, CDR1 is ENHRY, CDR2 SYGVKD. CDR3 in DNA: TGTGCCACCGAACAGGGGGCGCGAAGCGGTAACACCATATATTTT. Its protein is CATEQGARSGNTIYF.

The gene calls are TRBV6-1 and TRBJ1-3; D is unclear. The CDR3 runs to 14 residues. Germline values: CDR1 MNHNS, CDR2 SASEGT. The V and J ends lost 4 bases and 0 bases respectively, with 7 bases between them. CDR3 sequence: CASSAGSSGNTIYF. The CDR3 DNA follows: TGTGCCAGCAGTGCGGGAAGCTCTGGAAACACCATATATTTT.

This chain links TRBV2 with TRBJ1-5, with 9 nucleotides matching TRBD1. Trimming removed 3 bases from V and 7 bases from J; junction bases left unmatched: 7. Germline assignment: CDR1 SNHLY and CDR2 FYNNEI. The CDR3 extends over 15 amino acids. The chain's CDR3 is CASSDWTGENQPQHF. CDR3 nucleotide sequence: TGTGCCAGCAGTGATTGGACAGGGGAAAACCAGCCCCAGCATTTT.

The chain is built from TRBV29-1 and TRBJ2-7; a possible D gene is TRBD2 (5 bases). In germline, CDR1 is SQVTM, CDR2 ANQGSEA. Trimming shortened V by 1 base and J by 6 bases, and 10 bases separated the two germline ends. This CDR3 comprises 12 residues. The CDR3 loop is CSVEAPGGEQYF. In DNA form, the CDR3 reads TGCAGCGTTGAAGCCCCAGGAGGCGAGCAGTACTTC.

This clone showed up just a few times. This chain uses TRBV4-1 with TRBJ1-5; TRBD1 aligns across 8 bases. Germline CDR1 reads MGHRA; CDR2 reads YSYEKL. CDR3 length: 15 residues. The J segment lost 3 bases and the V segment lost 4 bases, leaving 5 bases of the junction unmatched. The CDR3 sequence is CASSPGTGNNQPQHF. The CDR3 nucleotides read TGCGCCAGCAGCCCGGGGACAGGCAACAATCAGCCCCAGCATTTT.

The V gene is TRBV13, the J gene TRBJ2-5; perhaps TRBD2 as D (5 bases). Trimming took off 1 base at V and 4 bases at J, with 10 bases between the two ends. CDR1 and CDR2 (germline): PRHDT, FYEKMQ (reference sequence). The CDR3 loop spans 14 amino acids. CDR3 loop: CASSLDGERETQYF. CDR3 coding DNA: TGTGCCAGCAGCTTAGACGGGGAGCGAGAGACCCAGTACTTC.

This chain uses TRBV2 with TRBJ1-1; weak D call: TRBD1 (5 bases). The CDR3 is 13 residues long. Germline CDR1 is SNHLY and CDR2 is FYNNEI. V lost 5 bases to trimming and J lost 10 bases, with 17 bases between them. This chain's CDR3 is CASSYTLGRGAFF. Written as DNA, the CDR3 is TGTGCCAGCAGTTACACCCTGGGGAGGGGAGCTTTCTTT.

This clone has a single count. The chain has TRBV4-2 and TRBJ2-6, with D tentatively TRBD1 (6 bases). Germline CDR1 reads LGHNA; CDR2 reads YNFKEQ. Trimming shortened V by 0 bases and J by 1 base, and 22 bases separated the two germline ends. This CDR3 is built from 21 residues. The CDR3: CASSQERRTQGMWSGANVLTF. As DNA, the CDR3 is TGTGCCAGCAGCCAAGAACGGCGCACACAGGGTATGTGGTCTGGGGCCAACGTCCTGACTTTC.

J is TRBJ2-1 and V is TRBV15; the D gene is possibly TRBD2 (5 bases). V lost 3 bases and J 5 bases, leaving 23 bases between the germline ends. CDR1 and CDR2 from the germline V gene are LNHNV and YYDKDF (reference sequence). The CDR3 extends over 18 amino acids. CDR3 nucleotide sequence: TGTGCCACCAGCAGGGGTCCTAGCACGGGGTCGTCAGACAATGAGCAGTTCTTC. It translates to CATSRGPSTGSSDNEQFF.